This T cell receptor beta chain was retrieved from a study of blood T cell repertoires in COVID-19. Study information: Samples came from the United States, Italy and Spain, spanning acute and convalescent COVID-19. T cells, B-cell-depleted T cells, or PBMCs supplied cDNA or gDNA.

In the original workflow: The assay estimated nucleated cells by amplifying reference gene primers. Sequenced by immunoSEQ multiplex PCR; TCRdb stores in-frame clones only, minus some. V and J calls and clone size are given by that table; D and trimming were obtained from the DNA. The sample carries some 300,000 clones, more than 70% recorded once. Trimming shortened V by 5 bases and J by 0 bases, and 8 bases separated the two germline ends. This CDR3 region has 15 residues. The germline CDR1 and CDR2 sequences are SNHLY and FYNNEI. Sequencing used peripheral blood. This receptor was taken from a woman aged 25 to 39 who had recovered from COVID-19. The chain couples TRBV2 to TRBJ1-6; no definite D call. The CDR3: CASSTDNSYNSPLHF. CDR3 DNA sequence: TGTGCCAGCAGTACAGACAACTCCTATAATTCACCCCTCCACTTT.